This entry concerns a single T cell receptor (beta chain). The antigen remains undetermined. This sample is part of a study of graft-versus-host responses after intestinal transplantation. In the study overall: After anti-thymocyte globulin induction, recipients took tacrolimus and steroids for three to four years.

The germline V gene has CDR1 SGDLS and CDR2 YYNGEE. V was clipped by 0 bases and J by 6 bases, with 7 bases between them. The CDR3 spans 13 residues. Only in-frame clones appear in the TCRdb table, and some are missing; sequencing was by immunoSEQ multiplex PCR. The data show 74,000 or so clones, 92% seen once. General study results and limits: Allografts of patients with graft-donor T cell macrochimerism showed high graft-versus-host to host-versus-graft clone ratios.

The source was PBMCs, collected 98 days after intestinal transplantation. This clonotype originated in a human patient who received an intestinal transplant, so some T cells may come from the graft donor. The chain combines TRBV9 with TRBJ2-1; D gene unclear. CDR3 in amino acids: CASSVDISNEQFF. The DNA of the CDR3 is TGTGCCAGCAGCGTAGATATCAGCAATGAGCAGTTCTTC.